Below, 23 T cell receptor beta chains from the same sample are listed, as sequenced in a study of cytomegalovirus exposure and HLA in healthy donors. Vbeta (60) and Jbeta (13) primers were used in the PCR. Assay used: immunoSEQ multiplex PCR; TCRdb lists only in-frame clones, some missing. There are about 100,000 clones in the sample; 60% to 80% occur only once, and around 19% lies in the top ten. Material for sequencing was PBMCs. The receptors originated from a woman aged 55-70 years in good health and CMV-seropositive.

This sequence joins TRBV6-6 and TRBJ2-5, with D perhaps matching TRBD1 (6 bases). V gave up 0 bases and J gave up 5 bases, with 10 bases separating them. Germline V gene data show CDR1 as MNHNY and CDR2 as SVGAGI (reference sequence). The CDR3 totals 14 residues. The CDR3 loop reads CASSYSTGWETQYF. The CDR3 nucleotides are TGTGCCAGCAGTTACTCGACAGGTTGGGAGACCCAGTACTTC.

The V call is TRBV2, the J call TRBJ2-5; 9 bases are shared with TRBD1. Looked up from germline, CDR1 is SNHLY and CDR2 is FYNNEI. There are 15 residues in the CDR3. V was pared by 6 bases and J by 4 bases, with 9 bases of the junction left unmatched. DNA for the CDR3: TGTGCCAGCAGCGAGCTGGGGACAGGGCGAGAGACCCAGTACTTC. Translating gives CASSELGTGRETQYF.

This clone was seen only once. The chain combines TRBV5-4 with TRBJ2-7; 8 positions match TRBD2. Germline V gives CDR1 SGHNT, CDR2 YYREEE (reference sequence). Trimming at V came to 4 bases and at J to 0 bases, leaving 3 bases not matched to a gene. There are 14 residues in the CDR3. The CDR3 sequence: CASSRGTSSYEQYF. The CDR3 region has the DNA TGTGCCAGCAGCCGTGGGACTAGCTCCTACGAGCAGTACTTC.

This clone was found once. This chain connects TRBV5-6 to TRBJ2-3; no clear D. Germline values: CDR1 SGHDT, CDR2 YYEEEE. The CDR3 has 15 residues. Trimming pared 0 bases from V and 6 bases from J, leaving 14 bases between. The CDR3 protein is CASSLGLAVQDTQYF. The CDR3 DNA reads as TGTGCCAGCAGCTTGGGCCTGGCGGTGCAGGATACGCAGTATTTT.

CDR3 region: CASSPRSYEQYF. In DNA, the CDR3 is TGTGCCAGCAGCCCCCGGTCCTACGAGCAGTACTTC. The V gene is TRBV7-2, the J gene TRBJ2-7; D not resolved. In germline, CDR1 is SGHTA, CDR2 FQGNSA. The V gene lost 5 bases and the J gene lost 1 base, with 6 bases spanning the gap. The CDR3 is 12 residues long.

Details on this clone: Other nucleotide sequences from this sample produce the same CDR3. V is TRBV4-1 and J is TRBJ2-3, with TRBD1 matching over 10 bases. The CDR3 has 16 amino acids. From germline, CDR1 is MGHRA and CDR2 YSYEKL. With V trimmed by 1 base and J by 1 base, 2 bases remained unmatched. The chain's CDR3 is CASSQGGTGGTDTQYF. Here the CDR3 DNA reads TGCGCCAGCAGCCAAGGCGGGACAGGGGGCACAGATACGCAGTATTTT.

The chain has TRBV29-1 and TRBJ1-2; 7 bases fit TRBD1. V lost 8 bases to trimming and J lost 6 bases; unmatched junction nucleotides: 3. Germline loops: CDR1 SQVTM, CDR2 ANQGSEA. The CDR3 is 10 residues long. CDR3 sequence: CSTDRDGYTF. The CDR3 DNA is TGCAGCACCGACAGGGATGGCTACACCTTC.

This chain joins TRBV4-1 and TRBJ2-1; 8 bases fit TRBD2. The J segment lost 0 bases and the V segment lost 1 base, leaving 2 bases of the junction unmatched. This CDR3 has 16 residues. CDR1 and CDR2 (germline): MGHRA, YSYEKL. The CDR3 reads CASSQVAGSSYNEQFF. CDR3 DNA sequence: TGCGCCAGCAGCCAAGTAGCGGGGAGCTCCTACAATGAGCAGTTCTTC.

V and J are TRBV5-6 and TRBJ1-2; TRBD1 is a possible D gene (5 bases). The CDR3 is made up of 15 amino acids. Germline V CDR1 and CDR2: SGHDT, YYEEEE. Trimming removed 4 bases from V and 5 bases from J, with 18 bases in between. The CDR3 reads CASSSGGGGGYGYTF. The CDR3 bases are TGTGCCAGCAGCAGCGGAGGTGGGGGGGGTTATGGCTACACCTTC. Drawing the rest from reference TRBV5-6 and TRBJ1-2, the complete variable domain is DAGVTQSPTHLIKTRGQQVTLRCSPKSGHDTVSWYQQALGQGPQFIFQYYEEEERQRGNFPDRFSGHQFPNYSSELNVNALLLGDSALYLCASSSGGGGGYGYTFGSGTRLTVV.

The chain carries TRBV11-2 and TRBJ1-1; no reliable D call. The CDR3 covers 14 residues. The ends were cut back, 2 bases at V and 10 bases at J, with 17 bases in the middle. Germline-derived CDR1 and CDR2 are SGHAT and FQNNGV. The CDR3 DNA sequence: TGTGCCAGCAGCTTAAGTTCGGGAGAATCAGGAGCTTTCTTT. Amino acids: CASSLSSGESGAFF.

J is TRBJ1-6 and V is TRBV30, with D uncertain. Germline V gene data show CDR1 as GTSNPN and CDR2 as SVGIG (reference sequence). The CDR3 is 13 amino acids. The CDR3 DNA sequence: TGTGGGGCTGAGAGCTCCTATAATTCACCCCTCCACTTT. This sequence encodes CGAESSYNSPLHF.

The chain employs TRBV5-8 and TRBJ1-3; tentative D call: TRBD1 (5 bases). The V end was cut by 1 base, the J end by 10 bases, with 15 bases between. Germline-derived CDR1 and CDR2 are SGHTS and YDEGEE. The CDR3 consists of 14 residues. The CDR3 is CASSLSLSGGTIYF. CDR3 coding DNA: TGTGCCAGCAGCTTGAGCCTCTCGGGGGGTACCATATATTTT.

The chain recombines TRBV9 with TRBJ1-3; D perhaps matches TRBD1 (5 bases). CDR1 SGDLS and CDR2 YYNGEE come from the germline V gene. This CDR3 region has 16 residues. V was clipped by 2 bases and J by 0 bases, with 12 bases between them. This CDR3 reads CASSVNRQISGNTIYF. For the CDR3, the DNA is TGTGCCAGCAGCGTGAATCGACAGATCTCTGGAAACACCATATATTTT.

The chain combines TRBV18 with TRBJ2-1; D is possibly TRBD2 (5 bases). V was trimmed by 3 bases and J by 6 bases, leaving 12 bases between them. The CDR3 totals 14 residues. Per the germline V gene, CDR1 is KGHSH and CDR2 is LQKENI. The CDR3 nucleotides are TGTGCCAGCTCACCTCGGGGTTTGAGCAATGAGCAGTTCTTC. Amino acids: CASSPRGLSNEQFF.

The rearrangement uses TRBV5-1 and TRBJ2-7; 7 bases are shared with TRBD2. The germline CDR1 and CDR2 sequences are SGHRS and YFSETQ. V lost 4 bases to trimming and J lost 3 bases; unmatched junction nucleotides: 7. The CDR3 has 14 amino acids. CDR3 DNA: TGCGCCAGCAGCAGGGAGGGTTGGGGCTACGAGCAGTACTTC. It codes for CASSREGWGYEQYF.

As for this clone: At one of its ends the junction is not consistent with the germline gene, which may arise from a read error. The V gene is TRBV7-9, the J gene TRBJ2-1; unclear D gene. The CDR3 runs to 12 residues. The V gene's germline CDR1 is SEHNR and CDR2 FQNEAQ (reference sequence). CDR3: CSSSLGYNEQFF. DNA for the CDR3: TGTTCCAGCAGTCTCGGCTACAATGAGCAGTTCTTC.

A few counts support this clone. The rearrangement links TRBV7-3 to TRBJ1-4, with 9 positions matching TRBD1. J lost 4 bases, V lost 5 bases, and 5 bases had no gene match. Germline V gene data show CDR1 as SGHTA and CDR2 as FQGTGA. The CDR3 covers 15 residues. CDR3 DNA: TGTGCCAGCAGCAACACAGGGGGCGTTAATGAAAAACTGTTTTTT. Encoded protein: CASSNTGGVNEKLFF. The variable domain in full, with the rest retrieved from reference TRBV7-3 and TRBJ1-4, is GAGVSQTPSNKVTEKGKYVELRCDPISGHTALYWYRQSLGQGPEFLIYFQGTGAADDSGLPNDRFFAVRPEGSVSTLKIQRTERGDSAVYLCASSNTGGVNEKLFFGSGTQLSVL.

The chain couples TRBV11-2 to TRBJ2-7; TRBD2 might be the D (6 bases). Deletions cut 1 base from V and 1 base from J, with 23 bases between. The CDR3 contains 19 residues. CDR1 is SGHAT and CDR2 is FQNNGV in the germline V gene. The CDR3 nucleotides read TGTGCCAGCAGCTTAGGGAGGGGACTCCGGATTAGGCGATCCTACGAGCAGTACTTC. Encoded protein: CASSLGRGLRIRRSYEQYF.

The chain recombines TRBV7-9 with TRBJ1-1; D not certain. Trimming removed 5 bases from V and 7 bases from J, with 14 bases in between. From germline, CDR1 is SEHNR and CDR2 FQNEAQ (reference sequence). There are 13 residues in the CDR3. CDR3 coding DNA: TGTGCCAGCAGCCCTCAAGAGAACCTTGAAGCTTTCTTT. It encodes CASSPQENLEAFF. Based on the CDR3 plus reference TRBV7-9 and TRBJ1-1, the full variable domain is DTGVSQNPRHKITKRGQNVTFRCDPISEHNRLYWYRQTLGQGPEFLTYFQNEAQLEKSRLLSDRFSAERPKGSFSTLEIQRTEQGDSAMYLCASSPQENLEAFFGQGTRLTVV.

The chain employs TRBV18 and TRBJ1-2, with 10 positions matching TRBD1. V dropped 4 bases and J dropped 8; count of bases not matched to a gene: 4. Germline assignment: CDR1 KGHSH and CDR2 LQKENI. The CDR3 covers 13 residues. The CDR3 nucleotides are TGTGCCAGCTCACGAGGACAGGGGGACGGCTACACCTTC. Protein sequence: CASSRGQGDGYTF.

J is TRBJ2-5 and V is TRBV15; the D is unclear. The V end was cut by 6 bases, the J end by 1 base, with 9 bases between. The CDR3 is 13 residues long. CDR1 and CDR2 (germline): LNHNV, YYDKDF (reference sequence). CDR3 protein: CATSSRFQETQYF. DNA for the CDR3: TGTGCCACCAGTTCGCGGTTCCAAGAGACCCAGTACTTC.

V gene TRBV6-5 combines with J gene TRBJ2-7; 8 bases line up with TRBD1. This CDR3 comprises 15 residues. Germline CDR1 is MNHEY and CDR2 is SVGAGI. V was pared by 6 bases and J by 0 bases, with 7 bases of the junction left unmatched. DNA for the CDR3: TGTGCCAGCAGATATGCCGGGACAGGCTCCTACGAGCAGTACTTC. Protein: CASRYAGTGSYEQYF.

The chain is built from TRBV10-1 and TRBJ2-1; 7 nucleotides agree with TRBD2. Per germline, CDR1 WNHNN and CDR2 SYGVQD (reference sequence). This CDR3 is 13 amino acids long. V was pared by 10 bases and J by 3 bases, with 6 bases of the junction left unmatched. The DNA of the CDR3 is TGCGCCACAAGCGGGACCAGCTACAATGAGCAGTTCTTC. This sequence encodes CATSGTSYNEQFF.